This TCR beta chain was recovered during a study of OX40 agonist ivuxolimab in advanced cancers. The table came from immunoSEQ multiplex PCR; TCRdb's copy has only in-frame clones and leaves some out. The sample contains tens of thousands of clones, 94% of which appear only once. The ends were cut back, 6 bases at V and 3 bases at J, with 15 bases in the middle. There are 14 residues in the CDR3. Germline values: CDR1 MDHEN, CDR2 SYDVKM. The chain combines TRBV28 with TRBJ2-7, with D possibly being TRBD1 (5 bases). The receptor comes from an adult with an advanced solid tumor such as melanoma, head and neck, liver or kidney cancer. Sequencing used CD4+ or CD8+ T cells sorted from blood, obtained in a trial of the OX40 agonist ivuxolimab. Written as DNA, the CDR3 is TGTGCCAGCAGCCCCCGCGACAGAAGCTACGAGCAGTACTTC. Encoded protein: CASSPRDRSYEQYF.